Presented here are 17 T cell receptor beta chains from one specimen sequenced in a study of T cells after yellow fever vaccination. TCRdb called the 5' RACE reads again in MiXCR, with one record for every CDR3 protein. This sample yields about 230,000 distinct CDR3 sequences, of which 6.7% are seen a single time; approximately 1% belongs to the top ten. The sequences come from CD4+ T cells sorted from PBMCs, collected on the day of the yellow fever booster vaccination. These receptors were collected from a man aged 30-40 years who received the YFV17D yellow fever vaccine.

The chain carries TRBV11-3 and TRBJ2-5; D remains unclear. The V gene's germline CDR1 is SGHNT and CDR2 YENEEA. The ends were cut back, 4 bases at V and 2 bases at J, with 8 bases in the middle. CDR3 length: 13 residues. The CDR3 DNA sequence: TGTGCCAGCAGCTCCGGGCGTCAAGAGACCCAGTACTTC. Translation: CASSSGRQETQYF.

This chain links TRBV27 with TRBJ1-4, with D possibly being TRBD1 (5 bases). The CDR3 sequence is 13 residues long. V shed 8 bases and J shed 7 bases, with 14 bases lying between them. Germline V gene data show CDR1 as MNHEY and CDR2 as SMNVEV (reference sequence). The CDR3: CASRSGPSEKLFF. The CDR3 DNA follows: TGTGCCAGCCGCTCGGGGCCTAGTGAAAAACTGTTTTTT.

This clonotype was observed a few times. This sequence joins TRBV29-1 and TRBJ1-2; D remains unclear. Germline V CDR1 and CDR2: SQVTM, ANQGSEA. The germline V and J ends were trimmed by 4 bases and 8 bases, with 14 bases remaining between them. CDR3 size: 12 residues. The CDR3: CSVVTSSLGYTF. The CDR3 nucleotides read TGCAGCGTTGTTACATCTTCTTTGGGCTACACCTTC.

The table lists this clonotype with a few counts. The chain uses TRBV29-1 and TRBJ2-1; 8 bases fit TRBD2. The junction had 4 bases not matched to a gene; V was cut back by 0 bases and J by 9 bases. This CDR3 spans 13 amino acids. The germline V gene encodes CDR1 SQVTM and CDR2 ANQGSEA. The chain's CDR3 is CSVEDSGLAEQFF. Written as DNA, the CDR3 is TGCAGCGTTGAAGATTCTGGACTAGCTGAGCAGTTCTTC.

This clonotype was seen ten or more times. The gene calls are TRBV5-6 and TRBJ2-3; D gene unclear. Trimming took off 0 bases at V and 2 bases at J, with 10 bases between the two ends. This CDR3 spans 15 amino acids. CDR1 is SGHDT, CDR2 YYEEEE, per germline. CDR3 residues: CASSLASQTTDTQYF. The CDR3 DNA reads TGTGCCAGCAGCTTGGCCTCCCAGACCACAGATACGCAGTATTTT.

This sequence joins TRBV19 and TRBJ2-3; 8 bases are a match to TRBD1. Germline lookup yields CDR1 LNHDA and CDR2 SQIVND (reference sequence). The CDR3 has 16 residues. V was clipped by 4 bases and J by 0 bases; unmatched bases: 6. CDR3: CASSRWDRSSTDTQYF. Here the CDR3 DNA reads TGTGCCAGTAGTAGATGGGACAGGTCCAGCACAGATACGCAGTATTTT.

This clonotype has more than one count but fewer than ten. The gene calls are TRBV18 and TRBJ2-5; D is unclear. The V and J ends lost 3 bases and 7 bases respectively, with 12 bases between them. The CDR3 has 13 amino acids. Germline loops: CDR1 KGHSH, CDR2 LQKENI. CDR3 residues: CASSPDTTGTQYF. CDR3 sequence (DNA): TGTGCCAGCTCACCCGATACAACGGGGACCCAGTACTTC.

This clonotype came up a few times. The chain links TRBV20-1 to TRBJ2-5; 7 nucleotides line up with TRBD2. J was trimmed by 4 bases and V by 3 bases; bases with no gene match: 5. The V gene's germline CDR1 is DFQATT and CDR2 SNEGSKA (reference sequence). The CDR3 is 13 residues long. CDR3 DNA: TGCAGTGCTAGCGGGAGCGGGATAGAGACCCAGTACTTC. Its protein is CSASGSGIETQYF.

Many counts were recorded for this clonotype. The chain employs TRBV29-1 and TRBJ2-5; D gene uncertain. V was pared by 4 bases and J by 4 bases, with 10 bases between. From germline, CDR1 is SQVTM and CDR2 ANQGSEA. This CDR3 has 12 amino acids. In nucleotides, the CDR3 is TGCAGCGTTGGATACCCAGGAGAGACCCAGTACTTC. This gives the protein CSVGYPGETQYF.

This clonotype was found a few times. The chain is built from TRBV11-3 and TRBJ2-3; 11 nucleotides line up with TRBD2. The germline gives CDR1 SGHNT, CDR2 YENEEA. The CDR3 has 21 amino acids. With V trimmed by 1 base and J by 5 bases, 20 bases remained unmatched. CDR3: CASSLGSKPGLAVPVGDTQYF. Here the CDR3 DNA reads TGTGCCAGCAGCTTAGGGAGTAAGCCGGGACTAGCGGTACCTGTGGGAGATACGCAGTATTTT.

This clonotype appeared a few times. V and J are TRBV20-1 and TRBJ2-7; TRBD2 matches 7 bases. Germline V lookup: CDR1 DFQATT, CDR2 SNEGSKA (reference sequence). Germline trimming cut 3 bases from V and 7 bases from J; bases unmatched to any gene: 9. CDR3 length equals 13 residues. CDR3 sequence (DNA): TGCAGTGCTAGGACTGCCTCGGGGGGAGAGCAGTACTTC. Protein: CSARTASGGEQYF.

This clonotype was seen at least ten times. The chain joins TRBV5-1 to TRBJ2-1; perhaps TRBD2 as D (5 bases). CDR3 size: 12 residues. Trimming cost V 2 bases and J 9 bases, with 9 bases left between them. Germline-derived CDR1 and CDR2 are SGHRS and YFSETQ. CDR3 residues: CASSLTAGEQFF. CDR3 bases: TGCGCCAGCAGCTTAACCGCGGGTGAGCAGTTCTTC.

This clonotype was seen a handful of times. V usage is TRBV11-1 and J usage is TRBJ2-2; possibly TRBD1 for D (6 bases). Per germline, CDR1 SGHAT and CDR2 FQDESV (reference sequence). Trimming shortened V by 2 bases and J by 2 bases, and 21 bases separated the two germline ends. The CDR3 is made up of 19 amino acids. The chain's CDR3 is CASSLSNKATGTNTGELFF. The CDR3 nucleotides are TGTGCCAGCAGCTTATCTAATAAGGCCACAGGGACCAACACCGGGGAGCTGTTTTTT.

This clonotype was found a few times. This chain joins TRBV15 and TRBJ2-7; 10 nucleotides agree with TRBD1. Per germline, CDR1 LNHNV and CDR2 YYDKDF (reference sequence). The J segment lost 6 bases and the V segment lost 2 bases, leaving 10 bases of the junction unmatched. The CDR3 is 16 residues long. CDR3 residues: CATSRPGTGDFGEQYF. As DNA, the CDR3 is TGTGCCACCAGCAGACCCGGGACAGGGGATTTTGGCGAGCAGTACTTC.

This clonotype was recorded many times. V is TRBV3-1 and J is TRBJ2-1; possibly TRBD1 for D (6 bases). The germline V gene encodes CDR1 LGHDT and CDR2 YNNKEL (reference sequence). The CDR3 sequence is 12 residues long. V was shortened by 8 bases and J by 6 bases, with 11 bases between the two germline ends. CDR3 coding DNA: TGTGCCAGCGGGGACACCCCCAATGAGCAGTTCTTC. It codes for CASGDTPNEQFF.

About this clonotype itself: The germline gene is not matched at one end of the junction; a read error may be the cause. This sequence joins TRBV5-1 and TRBJ2-7; D unclear. The germline gives CDR1 SGHRS, CDR2 YFSETQ. The CDR3 is made up of 12 amino acids. The CDR3 region is CASSLEARRWAF. The DNA of the CDR3 is TGCGCCAGCAGCTTGGAGGCACGCAGGTGGGCATTC.

This clonotype was detected many times. The chain couples TRBV5-1 to TRBJ2-5; 12 nucleotides match TRBD2. Germline CDR1 is SGHRS and CDR2 is YFSETQ. The CDR3 consists of 18 residues. V was pared by 6 bases and J by 0 bases, with 12 bases of the junction left unmatched. The CDR3 loop reads CASIRVPGLAGYQETQYF. The DNA of the CDR3 is TGCGCCAGCATCCGAGTCCCTGGACTAGCGGGATACCAAGAGACCCAGTACTTC.